The clone carrying this T cell receptor beta chain came up a few times. This entry belongs to a study of identical twins. The CDR3 extends over 15 amino acids. From germline, CDR1 is MNHEY and CDR2 SVGEGT. Trimming at V came to 6 bases and at J to 8 bases, leaving 11 bases not matched to a gene. Each CDR3 protein is one row after TCRdb ran MiXCR on the 5' RACE reads. Seen here are over 600,000 distinct CDR3 sequences, about 20% observed once, and the top ten hold over 4%. These data also featured in a second study, about T cells expressing NK-cell markers.

This clonotype was sampled from a woman between 18 and 29 years old in good health. The chain couples TRBV6-2 or TRBV6-3 to TRBJ2-1; 9 bases line up with TRBD2. Sequencing input: PBMCs. CDR3: CASSYGTSLWDEQFF. CDR3 nucleotides: TGTGCCAGCAGCTACGGGACTAGCCTTTGGGATGAGCAGTTCTTC.